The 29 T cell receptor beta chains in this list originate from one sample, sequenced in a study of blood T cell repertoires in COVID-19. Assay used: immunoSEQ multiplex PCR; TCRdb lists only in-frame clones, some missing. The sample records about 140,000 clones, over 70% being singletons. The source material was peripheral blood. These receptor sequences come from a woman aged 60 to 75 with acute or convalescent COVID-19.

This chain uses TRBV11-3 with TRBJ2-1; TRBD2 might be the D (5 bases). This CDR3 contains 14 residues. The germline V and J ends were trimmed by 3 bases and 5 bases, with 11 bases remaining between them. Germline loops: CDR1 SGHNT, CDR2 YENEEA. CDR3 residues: CASSFTLDNNEQFF. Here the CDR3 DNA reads TGTGCCAGCAGCTTCACACTAGATAACAATGAGCAGTTCTTC.

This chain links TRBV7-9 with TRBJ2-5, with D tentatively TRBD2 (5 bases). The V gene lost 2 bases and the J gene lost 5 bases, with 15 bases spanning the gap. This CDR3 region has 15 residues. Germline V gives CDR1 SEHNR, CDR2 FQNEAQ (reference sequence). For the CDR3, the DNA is TGTGCCAGCAGCTTATCTCCCTTAAGGAGGGAGACCCAGTACTTC. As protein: CASSLSPLRRETQYF.

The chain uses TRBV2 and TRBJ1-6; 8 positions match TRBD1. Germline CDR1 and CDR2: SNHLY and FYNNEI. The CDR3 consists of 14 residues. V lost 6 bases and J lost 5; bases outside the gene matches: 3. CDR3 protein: CASSMTGDNSPLHF. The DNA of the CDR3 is TGTGCCAGCAGCATGACAGGGGATAATTCACCCCTCCACTTT.

CDR3 sequence (DNA): TGTGCCAGCAGCCTGACTAGCAGGGGTTTCTACGAGCAGTACTTC. Translation gives CASSLTSRGFYEQYF. The chain carries TRBV6-5 and TRBJ2-7; D possibly corresponds to TRBD2 (7 bases). The CDR3 contains 15 residues. Per germline, CDR1 MNHEY and CDR2 SVGAGI. Trimming removed 6 bases from V and 3 bases from J, with 18 bases in between.

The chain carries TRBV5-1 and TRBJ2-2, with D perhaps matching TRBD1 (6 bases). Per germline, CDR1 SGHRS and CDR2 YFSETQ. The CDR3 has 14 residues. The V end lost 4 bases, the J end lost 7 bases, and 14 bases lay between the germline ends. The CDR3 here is CASSTRTVNGELFF. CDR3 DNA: TGCGCCAGCAGCACCCGGACAGTTAACGGGGAGCTGTTTTTT.

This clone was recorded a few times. The CDR3 reads CSVAPGTGGEKLFF. CDR3 nucleotide sequence: TGCAGCGTTGCTCCAGGGACAGGGGGGGAAAAACTGTTTTTT. V and J are TRBV29-1 and TRBJ1-4, with 11 bases lining up with TRBD1. V trimming: 4 bases; J trimming: 8 bases; junction bases outside the gene matches: 6. The germline gives CDR1 SQVTM, CDR2 ANQGSEA. The CDR3 spans 14 residues.

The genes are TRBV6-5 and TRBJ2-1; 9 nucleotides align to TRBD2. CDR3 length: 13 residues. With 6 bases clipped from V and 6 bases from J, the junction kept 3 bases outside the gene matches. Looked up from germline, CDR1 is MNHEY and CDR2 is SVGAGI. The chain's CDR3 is CASRISGGNEQFF. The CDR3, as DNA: TGTGCCAGCAGAATTAGCGGGGGCAATGAGCAGTTCTTC.

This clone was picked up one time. The CDR3, as DNA: TGTGCCAGCAGCCCGGGACTGCCGTTTCAGCCCCAGCATTTT. Its translation: CASSPGLPFQPQHF. The rearrangement links TRBV3-1 (or the pseudogene TRBV3-2) to TRBJ1-5; TRBD1 might be the D (5 bases). V lost 4 bases and J 6 bases, leaving 13 bases between the germline ends. The CDR3 has 14 residues. Germline V lookup: CDR1 LGHDT, CDR2 YNNKEL (reference sequence).

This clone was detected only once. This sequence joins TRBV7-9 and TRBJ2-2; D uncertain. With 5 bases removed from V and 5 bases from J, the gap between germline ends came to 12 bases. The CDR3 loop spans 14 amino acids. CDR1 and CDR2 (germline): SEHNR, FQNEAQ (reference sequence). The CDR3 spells CASSLPLVTGELFF. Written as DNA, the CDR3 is TGTGCCAGCAGCCTACCCCTAGTTACCGGGGAGCTGTTTTTT.

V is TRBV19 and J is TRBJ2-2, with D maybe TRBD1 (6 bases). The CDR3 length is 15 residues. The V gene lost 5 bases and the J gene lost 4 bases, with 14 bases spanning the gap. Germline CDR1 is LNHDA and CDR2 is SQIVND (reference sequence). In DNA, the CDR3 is TGTGCCAGTAGTTTTGGGGGCCGTCGCACCGGGGAGCTGTTTTTT. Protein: CASSFGGRRTGELFF. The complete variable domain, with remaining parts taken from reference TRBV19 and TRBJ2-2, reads DGGITQSPKYLFRKEGQNVTLSCEQNLNHDAMYWYRQDPGQGLRLIYYSQIVNDFQKGDIAEGYSVSREKKESFPLTVTSAQKNPTAFYLCASSFGGRRTGELFFGEGSRLTVL.

CDR3 residues: CASSSFLAGVNEQFF. DNA of the CDR3: TGTGCCAGCAGCTCCTTTCTAGCGGGAGTTAATGAGCAGTTCTTC. The chain is built from TRBV7-9 and TRBJ2-1; 10 bases agree with TRBD2. V gave up 4 bases and J gave up 7 bases; unmatched junction bases: 7. The CDR3 runs 15 residues. Germline loops: CDR1 SEHNR, CDR2 FQNEAQ (reference sequence). The complete variable domain, with remaining parts taken from reference TRBV7-9 and TRBJ2-1, reads DTGVSQNPRHKITKRGQNVTFRCDPISEHNRLYWYRQTLGQGPEFLTYFQNEAQLEKSRLLSDRFSAERPKGSFSTLEIQRTEQGDSAMYLCASSSFLAGVNEQFFGPGTRLTVL.

CDR3 residues: CASKDSNYGYTF. The CDR3 DNA sequence: TGTGCCAGCAAGGACAGTAACTATGGCTACACCTTC. V is TRBV12-3 or TRBV12-4 and J is TRBJ1-2; weak D call: TRBD1 (6 bases). There are 12 residues in the CDR3. V was clipped by 7 bases and J by 1 base, with 7 bases between them.

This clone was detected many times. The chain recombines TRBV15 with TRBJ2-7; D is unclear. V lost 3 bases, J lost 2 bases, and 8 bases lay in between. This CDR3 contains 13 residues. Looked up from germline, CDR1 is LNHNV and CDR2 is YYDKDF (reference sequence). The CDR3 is CATSSVLTYEQYF. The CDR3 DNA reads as TGTGCCACCAGCAGTGTCCTAACCTACGAGCAGTACTTC.

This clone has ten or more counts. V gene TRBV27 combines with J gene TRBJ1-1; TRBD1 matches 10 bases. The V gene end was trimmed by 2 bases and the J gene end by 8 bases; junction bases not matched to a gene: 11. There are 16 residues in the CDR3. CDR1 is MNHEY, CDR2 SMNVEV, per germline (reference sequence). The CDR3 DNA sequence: TGTGCCAGCAGTTTAGAGGGACAGGGGCTTTTCCGGGAAGCTTTCTTT. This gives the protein CASSLEGQGLFREAFF.

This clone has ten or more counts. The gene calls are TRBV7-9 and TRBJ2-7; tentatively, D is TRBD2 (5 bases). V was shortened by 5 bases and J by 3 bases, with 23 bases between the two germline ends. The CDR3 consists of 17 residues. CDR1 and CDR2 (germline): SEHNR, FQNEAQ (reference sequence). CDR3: CASSLEAGGRRLYEQYF. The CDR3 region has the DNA TGTGCCAGCAGCCTAGAGGCGGGCGGCAGAAGGCTCTACGAGCAGTACTTC.

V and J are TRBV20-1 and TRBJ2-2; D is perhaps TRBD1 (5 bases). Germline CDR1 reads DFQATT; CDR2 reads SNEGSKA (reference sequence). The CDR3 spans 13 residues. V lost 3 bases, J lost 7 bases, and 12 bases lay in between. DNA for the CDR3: TGCAGTGCTAGTGGTTTGCAGGGCGGGGAGCTGTTTTTT. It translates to CSASGLQGGELFF.

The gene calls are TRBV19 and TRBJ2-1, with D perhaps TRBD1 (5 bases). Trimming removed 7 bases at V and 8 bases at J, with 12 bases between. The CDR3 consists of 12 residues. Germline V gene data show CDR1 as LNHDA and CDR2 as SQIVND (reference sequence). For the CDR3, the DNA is TGTGCCAGTAAGGACAACCAGTATGAGCAGTTCTTC. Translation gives CASKDNQYEQFF.

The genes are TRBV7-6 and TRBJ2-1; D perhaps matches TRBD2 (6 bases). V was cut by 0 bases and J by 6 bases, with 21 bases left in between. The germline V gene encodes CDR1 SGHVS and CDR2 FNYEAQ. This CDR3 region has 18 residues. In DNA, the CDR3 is TGTGCCAGCAGCTTAGCGGTGACGGGCGGGACGTCGGCCAATGAGCAGTTCTTC. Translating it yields CASSLAVTGGTSANEQFF.

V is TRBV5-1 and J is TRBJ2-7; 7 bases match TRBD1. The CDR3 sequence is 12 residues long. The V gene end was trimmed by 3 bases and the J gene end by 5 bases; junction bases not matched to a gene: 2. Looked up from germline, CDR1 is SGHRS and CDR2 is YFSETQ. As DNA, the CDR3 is TGCGCCAGCAGCTCGACAGGGCACGAGCAGTACTTC. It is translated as CASSSTGHEQYF.

CDR3 nucleotide sequence: TGTGCCAGCAGCTTAGGGGGCAGCAATCAGCCCCAGCATTTT. Protein product: CASSLGGSNQPQHF. The rearrangement links TRBV13 to TRBJ1-5, with no clear D. Deletions cut 0 bases from V and 1 base from J, with 4 bases between. The germline gives CDR1 PRHDT, CDR2 FYEKMQ (reference sequence). The CDR3 sequence is 14 residues long. The full variable domain, with the rest looked up from reference TRBV13 and TRBJ1-5, is AAGVIQSPRHLIKEKRETATLKCYPIPRHDTVYWYQQGPGQDPQFLISFYEKMQSDKGSIPDRFSAQQFSDYHSELNMSSLELGDSALYFCASSLGGSNQPQHFGDGTRLSIL.

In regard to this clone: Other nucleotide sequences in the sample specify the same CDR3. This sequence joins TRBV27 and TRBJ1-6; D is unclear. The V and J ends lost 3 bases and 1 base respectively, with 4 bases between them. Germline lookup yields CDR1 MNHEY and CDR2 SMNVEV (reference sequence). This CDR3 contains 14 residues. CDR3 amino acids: CASSFSSYNSPLHF. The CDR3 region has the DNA TGTGCCAGCAGTTTTAGTTCCTATAATTCACCCCTCCACTTT.

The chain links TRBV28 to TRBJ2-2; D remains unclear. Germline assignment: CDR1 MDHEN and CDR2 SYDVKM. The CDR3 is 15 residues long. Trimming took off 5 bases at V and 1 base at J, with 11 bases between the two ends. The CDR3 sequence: CASSHVSLNTGELFF. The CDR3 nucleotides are TGTGCCAGCAGTCATGTTAGTCTGAACACCGGGGAGCTGTTTTTT.

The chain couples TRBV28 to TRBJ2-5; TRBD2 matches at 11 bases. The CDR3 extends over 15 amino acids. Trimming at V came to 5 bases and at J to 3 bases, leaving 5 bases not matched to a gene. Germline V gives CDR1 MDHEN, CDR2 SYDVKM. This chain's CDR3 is CASSILTSGEETQYF. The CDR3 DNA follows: TGTGCCAGCAGTATCCTGACTAGCGGGGAAGAGACCCAGTACTTC.

The CDR3 reads CASSTGDSFNQPQHF. The DNA for the CDR3 is TGTGCCAGCAGTACCGGGGACAGCTTCAATCAGCCCCAGCATTTT. The rearrangement uses TRBV6-5 and TRBJ1-5, with 7 bases lining up with TRBD1. Germline CDR1 reads MNHEY; CDR2 reads SVGAGI. The CDR3 contains 15 residues. The trim removed 5 bases at V and 3 bases at J, leaving 7 bases unmatched.

Written as DNA, the CDR3 is TGTGCCAGCAGCCGACCGGGACTAGTGGGGTATTTT. This sequence encodes CASSRPGLVGYF. The V call is TRBV7-8, the J call TRBJ2-3; 8 bases are shared with TRBD2. Germline CDR1 is SGHVS and CDR2 is FQNEAQ. The V gene end was trimmed by 5 bases and the J gene end by 14 bases; junction bases not matched to a gene: 9. The CDR3 totals 12 residues.

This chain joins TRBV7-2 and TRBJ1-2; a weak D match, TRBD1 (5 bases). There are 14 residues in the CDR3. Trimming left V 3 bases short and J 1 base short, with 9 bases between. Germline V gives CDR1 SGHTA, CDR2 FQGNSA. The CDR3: CASSLNRNNYGYTF. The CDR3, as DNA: TGTGCCAGCAGCTTGAACAGGAATAACTATGGCTACACCTTC.

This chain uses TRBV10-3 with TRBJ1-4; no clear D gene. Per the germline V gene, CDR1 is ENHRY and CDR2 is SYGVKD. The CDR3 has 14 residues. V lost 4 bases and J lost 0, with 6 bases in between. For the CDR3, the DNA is TGTGCCATCAGTGCTACCGCAACTAATGAAAAACTGTTTTTT. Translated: CAISATATNEKLFF.

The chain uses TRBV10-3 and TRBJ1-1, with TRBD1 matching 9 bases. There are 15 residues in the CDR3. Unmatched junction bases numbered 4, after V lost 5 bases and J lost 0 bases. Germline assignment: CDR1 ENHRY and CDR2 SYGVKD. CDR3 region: CAISNDRGVNTEAFF. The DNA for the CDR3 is TGTGCCATCAGTAACGACAGGGGGGTGAACACTGAAGCTTTCTTT.

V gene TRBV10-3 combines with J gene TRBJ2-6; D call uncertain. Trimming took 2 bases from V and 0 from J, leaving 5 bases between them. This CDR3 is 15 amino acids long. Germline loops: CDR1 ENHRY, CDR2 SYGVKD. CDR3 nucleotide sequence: TGTGCCATCAGTGAGCCCGGCTCTGGGGCCAACGTCCTGACTTTC. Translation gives CAISEPGSGANVLTF.